One sample yielded the 23 T cell receptor beta chains listed below, sequenced in a study of cytomegalovirus exposure and HLA in healthy donors. Primers included in the PCR were 60 Vbeta and 13 Jbeta primers. Assay used: immunoSEQ multiplex PCR; TCRdb lists only in-frame clones, some missing. The sample comprises around 210,000 clones, roughly 73% of which are singletons, and approximately 0.47% rests with the top ten. Sequenced input: PBMCs. These receptors originate from a boy between 5 and 17 years old in good health and CMV-seronegative.

This clone was seen a handful of times. This rearrangement joins TRBV30 to TRBJ1-1; D is ambiguous. V was shortened by 5 bases and J by 4 bases, with 26 bases between the two germline ends. The V gene's germline CDR1 is GTSNPN and CDR2 SVGIG (reference sequence). The CDR3 contains 17 residues. The CDR3 protein is CAWGSVVEGWEGTEAFF. The CDR3 nucleotides are TGTGCCTGGGGATCTGTAGTGGAAGGGTGGGAGGGCACTGAAGCTTTCTTT.

The CDR3 spells CASSFRRLSDSSSYNEQFF. CDR3 nucleotide sequence: TGTGCCAGCAGTTTTAGAAGGCTCTCGGACAGTAGCTCCTACAATGAGCAGTTCTTC. This sequence joins TRBV28 and TRBJ2-1; D may be TRBD1 (6 bases). Germline V gene lookup returns CDR1 MDHEN and CDR2 SYDVKM. This CDR3 is 19 amino acids long. The ends were cut back, 3 bases at V and 0 bases at J, with 21 bases in the middle.

This chain joins TRBV6-1 and TRBJ2-7, with 8 bases that match TRBD2. Trimming cost V 6 bases and J 2 bases; bases outside gene matches: 6. The CDR3 sequence is 14 residues long. CDR1 MNHNS and CDR2 SASEGT come from the germline V gene. DNA of the CDR3: TGTGCCAGCAGCTCCCCGGGACTAGCCTACGAGCAGTACTTC. Its protein is CASSSPGLAYEQYF.

CDR3 bases: TGTGCCAGCCGACAGGGTGCTGGGGCCAACGTCCTGACTTTC. Translated: CASRQGAGANVLTF. The gene calls are TRBV6-5 and TRBJ2-6, with 7 bases matching TRBD1. V shed 8 bases, J shed 2 bases, and the junction held 3 bases outside the gene matches. In germline, CDR1 is MNHEY, CDR2 SVGAGI. The CDR3 covers 14 residues.

The rearrangement links TRBV5-4 to TRBJ2-5, with 10 bases aligning to TRBD2. The germline gives CDR1 SGHNT, CDR2 YYREEE (reference sequence). This CDR3 region has 16 residues. V was clipped by 3 bases and J by 5 bases; unmatched bases: 10. Here the CDR3 DNA reads TGTGCCAGCAGCTCAGACAGCGGGGGGGTTGCGGAGACCCAGTACTTC. Amino acids: CASSSDSGGVAETQYF.

This clone showed up just a few times. This chain uses TRBV7-9 with TRBJ2-1, with TRBD2 matching over 9 bases. Germline V gives CDR1 SEHNR, CDR2 FQNEAQ (reference sequence). The CDR3 covers 14 residues. V shed 2 bases and J 5 bases; nucleotides not matched to a gene: 1. The CDR3 protein is CASSLLAGNNEQFF. The CDR3 DNA reads as TGTGCCAGCAGCTTACTAGCGGGGAACAATGAGCAGTTCTTC.

A word on this clone: An end of the junction differs from the germline gene, which may be a read error. This chain links TRBV7-7 with TRBJ2-1; D possibly corresponds to TRBD1 (6 bases). In germline, CDR1 is SSHAT, CDR2 FNYEAQ (reference sequence). This CDR3 has 13 residues. CDR3: CASSLDRFNEQFF. DNA for the CDR3: TGTGCTAGCAGCTTAGACAGGTTCAATGAGCAGTTCTTC.

The J gene is TRBJ1-5, the V gene TRBV6-6, with 8 bases matching TRBD1. Per the germline V gene, CDR1 is MNHNY and CDR2 is SVGAGI (reference sequence). The CDR3 is 16 amino acids. The V segment lost 3 bases and the J segment 6 bases; nucleotides outside the gene matches: 10. DNA for the CDR3: TGTGCCAGCAGTTATCGAGTCGCAGGGGGCCGTCAGCCCCAGCATTTT. The encoded protein is CASSYRVAGGRQPQHF.

The chain employs TRBV9 and TRBJ1-5; weak D call: TRBD1 (5 bases). This CDR3 region has 14 residues. Trimming stripped 3 bases from V and 9 bases from J, with 16 bases between. The germline V gene has CDR1 SGDLS and CDR2 YYNGEE. CDR3 loop: CASSEASDGGPQHF. CDR3 coding DNA: TGTGCCAGCAGCGAGGCTTCGGACGGGGGGCCCCAGCATTTT. The complete variable domain, with remaining parts taken from reference TRBV9 and TRBJ1-5, reads DSGVTQTPKHLITATGQRVTLRCSPRSGDLSVYWYQQSLDQGLQFLIQYYNGEERAKGNILERFSAQQFPDLHSELNLSSLELGDSALYFCASSEASDGGPQHFGDGTRLSIL.

The chain uses TRBV9 and TRBJ2-2; D is perhaps TRBD1 (6 bases). The CDR3 runs to 16 residues. Germline V gene data show CDR1 as SGDLS and CDR2 as YYNGEE. The V gene lost 3 bases and the J gene lost 0 bases, with 12 bases spanning the gap. DNA for the CDR3: TGTGCCAGCAGCGAGGGGACACCCTCGAACACCGGGGAGCTGTTTTTT. Protein: CASSEGTPSNTGELFF.

The chain has TRBV10-3 and TRBJ1-2; D is perhaps TRBD1 (6 bases). Trimming took off 6 bases at V and 4 bases at J, with 15 bases between the two ends. CDR1 and CDR2 from the germline V gene are ENHRY and SYGVKD. The CDR3 extends over 14 amino acids. CDR3 DNA: TGTGCCATCAGCCTTCGGACAGATAGCTATGGCTACACCTTC. Residues: CAISLRTDSYGYTF.

The J gene is TRBJ1-2, the V gene TRBV6-6; 8 bases line up with TRBD1. With V trimmed by 6 bases and J by 8 bases, 8 bases remained unmatched. The CDR3 is 13 amino acids. Germline V gives CDR1 MNHNY, CDR2 SVGAGI (reference sequence). The CDR3 nucleotides read TGTGCCAGCAGCCTGGACAGGGCGAAAGGCTACACCTTC. It encodes CASSLDRAKGYTF.

This clone appeared a few times. The genes are TRBV25-1 and TRBJ2-7; D not resolved. The ends were cut back, 3 bases at V and 2 bases at J, with 2 bases in the middle. This CDR3 is 11 amino acids long. Germline loops: CDR1 MGHDK, CDR2 SYGVNS. The CDR3, as DNA: TGTGCCAGCAGTGACGCCTACGAGCAGTACTTC. Translation gives CASSDAYEQYF.

Only a few counts were recorded for this clone. The chain links TRBV5-1 to TRBJ1-2, with 7 bases aligning to TRBD1. Trimming cost V 2 bases and J 0 bases; bases outside gene matches: 10. This CDR3 has 17 amino acids. CDR1 and CDR2 (germline): SGHRS, YFSETQ. CDR3 in amino acids: CASSLLGTALANYGYTF. DNA of the CDR3: TGCGCCAGCAGCTTATTAGGGACAGCGTTAGCTAACTATGGCTACACCTTC. Based on the CDR3 plus reference TRBV5-1 and TRBJ1-2, the full variable domain is KAGVTQTPRYLIKTRGQQVTLSCSPISGHRSVSWYQQTPGQGLQFLFEYFSETQRNKGNFPGRFSGRQFSNSRSEMNVSTLELGDSALYLCASSLLGTALANYGYTFGSGTRLTVV.

This rearrangement joins TRBV19 to TRBJ1-2, with D possibly being TRBD1 (6 bases). Germline loops: CDR1 LNHDA, CDR2 SQIVND (reference sequence). The length of the CDR3 is 14 residues. The V and J ends lost 3 bases and 4 bases respectively, with 12 bases between them. The DNA for the CDR3 is TGTGCCAGTAGTATTCAGGGGCTTAGCTATGGCTACACCTTC. Translated: CASSIQGLSYGYTF.

This sequence joins TRBV25-1 and TRBJ1-2; tentative D call: TRBD1 (5 bases). Germline loops: CDR1 MGHDK, CDR2 SYGVNS. The CDR3 spans 14 residues. Trimming removed 6 bases at V and 7 bases at J, with 18 bases between. CDR3 sequence (DNA): TGTGCCAGCAGGATTGGCGGGGCAAGGGGTGGCTACACCTTC. Amino acid sequence: CASRIGGARGGYTF.

The gene calls are TRBV29-1 and TRBJ2-7, with D hard to call. The CDR3 consists of 13 residues. CDR1 is SQVTM and CDR2 is ANQGSEA in the germline V gene. V was clipped by 4 bases and J by 2 bases, with 12 bases between them. As DNA, the CDR3 is TGCAGCGTTGCAGGATTTCCTGCCTACGAGCAGTACTTC. It is translated as CSVAGFPAYEQYF.

V and J are TRBV28 and TRBJ2-1; 8 bases agree with TRBD1. The CDR3 is made up of 21 amino acids. CDR1 and CDR2 from the germline V gene are MDHEN and SYDVKM. V shed 5 bases and J 0 bases; nucleotides not matched to a gene: 21. As DNA, the CDR3 is TGTGCCAGCAGTCCGACCTCCGGGACAGGCCTAACGACGAGCTCCTACAATGAGCAGTTCTTC. It specifies CASSPTSGTGLTTSSYNEQFF.

This chain joins TRBV5-1 and TRBJ2-1; 12 nucleotides line up with TRBD2. V shed 4 bases and J 6 bases; nucleotides not matched to a gene: 5. The germline gives CDR1 SGHRS, CDR2 YFSETQ. This CDR3 spans 15 amino acids. The CDR3 nucleotides are TGCGCCAGCAGCAAGGGACTAGCGGGTTCCAATGAGCAGTTCTTC. Protein sequence: CASSKGLAGSNEQFF.

This chain links TRBV11-3 with TRBJ1-2, with a weak D call TRBD1 (6 bases). The CDR3 loop spans 14 amino acids. The germline CDR1 and CDR2 sequences are SGHNT and YENEEA. V gave up 5 bases and J gave up 4 bases, with 14 bases separating them. DNA of the CDR3: TGTGCCAGCAGCCCTATGAGGGGGAGCTATGGCTACACCTTC. Protein sequence: CASSPMRGSYGYTF.

The rearrangement links TRBV2 to TRBJ1-4; 8 positions agree with TRBD1. Trimming at V came to 6 bases and at J to 6 bases, leaving 6 bases not matched to a gene. The CDR3 runs to 14 residues. Germline-derived CDR1 and CDR2 are SNHLY and FYNNEI. In DNA, the CDR3 is TGTGCCAGCAGGAGGGACAGGATTTATGAAAAACTGTTTTTT. As protein: CASRRDRIYEKLFF.

The rearrangement uses TRBV30 and TRBJ2-3; perhaps TRBD2 as D (7 bases). Germline V gives CDR1 GTSNPN, CDR2 SVGIG (reference sequence). V shed 1 base and J shed 4 bases, with 21 bases lying between them. CDR3 length equals 17 residues. CDR3 sequence: CAWSARHGAGAADTQYF. The CDR3 DNA sequence: TGTGCCTGGAGTGCCCGCCACGGGGCGGGGGCGGCAGATACGCAGTATTTT. The full variable domain, completed using reference TRBV30 and TRBJ2-3, is SQTIHQWPATLVQPVGSPLSLECTVEGTSNPNLYWYRQAAGRGLQLLFYSVGIGQISSEVPQNLSASRPQDRQFILSSKKLLLSDSGFYLCAWSARHGAGAADTQYFGPGTRLTVL.

The CDR3 nucleotides read TGTGCCAGCAGCCCGTCTAGCGGGAGAGCCCCCAATGAGCAGTTCTTC. Protein: CASSPSSGRAPNEQFF. The chain uses TRBV14 and TRBJ2-1; 10 nucleotides align to TRBD2. The germline CDR1 and CDR2 sequences are SGHDN and FVKESK. This CDR3 contains 16 residues. V lost 4 bases, J lost 6 bases, and 9 bases stayed unmatched.